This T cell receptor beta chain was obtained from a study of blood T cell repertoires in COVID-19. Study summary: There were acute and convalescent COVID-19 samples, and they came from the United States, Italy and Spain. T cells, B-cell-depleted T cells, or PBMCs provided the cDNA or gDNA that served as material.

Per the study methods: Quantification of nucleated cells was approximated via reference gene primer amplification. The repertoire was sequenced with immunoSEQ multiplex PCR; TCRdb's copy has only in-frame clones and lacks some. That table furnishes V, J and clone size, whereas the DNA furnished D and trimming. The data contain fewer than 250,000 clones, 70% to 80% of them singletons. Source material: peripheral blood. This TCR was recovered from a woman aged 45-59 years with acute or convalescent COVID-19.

CDR3 in DNA: TGCGCCAGCAGCTTGGACGGCACCGGGGAGCTGTTTTTT. Translating it yields CASSLDGTGELFF. The chain uses TRBV5-1 and TRBJ2-2; D is uncertain. V was cut by 0 bases and J by 4 bases, with 4 bases left in between. The germline V gene encodes CDR1 SGHRS and CDR2 YFSETQ. This CDR3 has 13 residues.